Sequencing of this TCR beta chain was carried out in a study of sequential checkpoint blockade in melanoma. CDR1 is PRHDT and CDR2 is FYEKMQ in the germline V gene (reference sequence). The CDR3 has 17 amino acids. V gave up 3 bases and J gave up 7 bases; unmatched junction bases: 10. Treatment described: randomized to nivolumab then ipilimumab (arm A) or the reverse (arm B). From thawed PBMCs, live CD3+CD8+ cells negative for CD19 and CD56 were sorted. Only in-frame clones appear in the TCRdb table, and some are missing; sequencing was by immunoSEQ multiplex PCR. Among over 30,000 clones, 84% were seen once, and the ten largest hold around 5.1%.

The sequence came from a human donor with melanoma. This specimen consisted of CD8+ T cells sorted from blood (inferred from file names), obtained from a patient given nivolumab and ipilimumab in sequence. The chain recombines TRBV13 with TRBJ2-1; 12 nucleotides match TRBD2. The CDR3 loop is CASSFLARTSGINEQFF. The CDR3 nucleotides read TGTGCCAGCAGCTTTTTGGCCCGGACTAGCGGGATTAATGAGCAGTTCTTC. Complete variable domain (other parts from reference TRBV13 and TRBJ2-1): AAGVIQSPRHLIKEKRETATLKCYPIPRHDTVYWYQQGPGQDPQFLISFYEKMQSDKGSIPDRFSAQQFSDYHSELNMSSLELGDSALYFCASSFLARTSGINEQFFGPGTRLTVL.